These 15 T cell receptor beta chains were all obtained from the same sample, sequenced in a study of regulatory T cells in long-lasting Graves disease. Construction of the TCR beta libraries employed iRepertoire HTBI primers in conjunction with Arm-PCR of CDR3 regions. TCRdb processed the multiplex PCR reads anew with MiXCR; each CDR3 protein has one entry. The sample consists of about 540,000 distinct CDR3 sequences, approximately 13% of them appearing once. Time point of the sample: newly diagnosed GD, antithyroid drugs for less than 3 months. Researchers made the TCR library from RNA that was extracted from PBMCs. These data were also filed under a second study, of T cells in Graves' hyperthyroidism and ophthalmopathy.

The material sequenced was peripheral blood mononuclear cells (PBMCs), taken at new diagnosis, from a patient treated with antithyroid drugs. The source is a man aged 30 to 45 with Graves disease.

This clonotype was observed at least ten times. The chain links TRBV15 to TRBJ2-5; no clear D gene. V lost 3 bases and J lost 5, with 10 bases in between. In germline, CDR1 is LNHNV, CDR2 YYDKDF (reference sequence). There are 13 residues in the CDR3. The CDR3: CATSRDQGETQYF. DNA of the CDR3: TGTGCCACCAGCAGGGACCAAGGGGAGACCCAGTACTTC.

This clonotype occurred many times. This sequence joins TRBV6-5 and TRBJ2-1; 10 positions agree with TRBD2. J lost 0 bases, V lost 4 bases, and 3 bases had no gene match. CDR3 size: 16 residues. Germline CDR1 is MNHEY and CDR2 is SVGAGI. The CDR3 region is CASSFGLADSYNEQFF. The CDR3 DNA follows: TGTGCCAGCAGTTTCGGACTAGCGGACTCCTACAATGAGCAGTTCTTC.

This clonotype was seen at least ten times. The rearrangement joins TRBV20-1 to TRBJ2-7; no clear D gene. V dropped 8 bases and J dropped 2 bases, with 10 bases sitting between them. Germline-derived CDR1 and CDR2 are DFQATT and SNEGSKA (reference sequence). This CDR3 is built from 11 residues. CDR3 coding DNA: TGCAGTTCTCCGGGTACCTACGAGCAGTACTTC. Its protein is CSSPGTYEQYF.

This clonotype was picked up a small number of times. J is TRBJ1-2 and V is TRBV19, with unresolved D. The V gene's germline CDR1 is LNHDA and CDR2 SQIVND (reference sequence). The CDR3 spans 16 residues. V was shortened by 2 bases and J by 2 bases, with 15 bases between the two germline ends. CDR3 sequence (DNA): TGTGCCAGTAGTATAACAGCCGGATTAACCAACTATGGCTACACCTTC. This codes for CASSITAGLTNYGYTF.

This clonotype was picked up many times. The V and J genes are TRBV7-2 and TRBJ2-5; TRBD2 aligns across 7 bases. CDR3 size: 15 residues. The V segment lost 3 bases and the J segment 5 bases; nucleotides outside the gene matches: 9. CDR1 and CDR2 from the germline V gene are SGHTA and FQGNSA. CDR3 loop: CASSLGGGPSETQYF. CDR3 nucleotide sequence: TGTGCCAGCAGCTTGGGGGGAGGGCCCTCGGAGACCCAGTACTTC.

This clonotype was counted many times. The gene calls are TRBV7-9 and TRBJ2-5, with 9 bases matching TRBD2. This CDR3 contains 17 residues. V trimming: 3 bases; J trimming: 1 base; junction bases outside the gene matches: 9. Germline assignment: CDR1 SEHNR and CDR2 FQNEAQ (reference sequence). The CDR3 here is CASSFPLVAGAQETQYF. The DNA for the CDR3 is TGTGCCAGCAGCTTCCCCCTAGTAGCGGGAGCCCAAGAGACCCAGTACTTC.

At least ten counts were recorded for this clonotype. This chain uses TRBV5-1 with TRBJ2-7, with 10 bases matching TRBD1. Germline values: CDR1 SGHRS, CDR2 YFSETQ. Trimming cost V 2 bases and J 1 base; bases outside gene matches: 3. This CDR3 has 15 amino acids. As DNA, the CDR3 is TGCGCCAGCAGCTTCTGGGACAGGGGATCCTACGAGCAGTACTTC. As protein: CASSFWDRGSYEQYF.

The V and J genes are TRBV9 and TRBJ2-3; D is uncertain. Deletions cut 0 bases from V and 1 base from J, with 6 bases between. CDR1 is SGDLS, CDR2 YYNGEE, per germline. This CDR3 contains 14 residues. The CDR3 DNA follows: TGTGCCAGCAGCGTAGGGGTCGGCACAGATACGCAGTATTTT. The encoded protein is CASSVGVGTDTQYF.

This clonotype was seen many times. V and J are TRBV20-1 and TRBJ2-5, with D maybe TRBD1 (7 bases). The germline V gene encodes CDR1 DFQATT and CDR2 SNEGSKA (reference sequence). Trimming took off 6 bases at V and 5 bases at J, with 10 bases between the two ends. The CDR3 loop spans 11 amino acids. The CDR3 DNA reads TGCAGTGCGGAGGGGGCCGAGACCCAGTACTTC. Its translation is CSAEGAETQYF.

This clonotype was found a few times. V and J are TRBV24-1 and TRBJ2-1; TRBD1 aligns across 9 bases. The CDR3 runs to 16 residues. Germline V gives CDR1 KGHDR, CDR2 SFDVKD. V lost 4 bases, J lost 7 bases, and 10 bases stayed unmatched. The CDR3 coding sequence is TGTGCCACCAGTGAGATAGGACAGGGGCTGATGAATGAGCAGTTCTTC. Translation gives CATSEIGQGLMNEQFF.

Remarks on this clonotype: At one end the junction does not follow the germline gene, possibly because of a read error. V gene TRBV7-7 combines with J gene TRBJ2-1; TRBD2 matches at 8 bases. Germline V CDR1 and CDR2: SSHAT, FNYEAQ (reference sequence). There are 13 residues in the CDR3. CDR3 DNA sequence: TGTGCTAGCAGCTCCGGACTAGCTAATGAGCAGTTCTTC. This sequence encodes CASSSGLANEQFF. Complete variable domain (other parts from reference TRBV7-7 and TRBJ2-1): GAGVSQSPRYKVTKRGQDVTLRCDPISSHATLYWYQQALGQGPEFLTYFNYEAQPDKSGLPSDRFSAERPEGSISTLTIQRTEQRDSAMYRCASSSGLANEQFFGPGTRLTVL.

This clonotype was detected ten times or more. The chain has TRBV5-1 and TRBJ1-1; no clear D. The CDR3 covers 14 residues. Per germline, CDR1 SGHRS and CDR2 YFSETQ. V was shortened by 0 bases and J by 1 base, with 7 bases between the two germline ends. The CDR3 reads CASSLVLGNTEAFF. The CDR3 nucleotides are TGCGCCAGCAGCTTGGTGTTGGGGAACACTGAAGCTTTCTTT. The variable domain in full, with the rest retrieved from reference TRBV5-1 and TRBJ1-1, is KAGVTQTPRYLIKTRGQQVTLSCSPISGHRSVSWYQQTPGQGLQFLFEYFSETQRNKGNFPGRFSGRQFSNSRSEMNVSTLELGDSALYLCASSLVLGNTEAFFGQGTRLTVV.

In this sample, this clonotype turned up once. The chain joins TRBV6-1 to TRBJ2-7; 10 nucleotides agree with TRBD1. This CDR3 comprises 16 residues. The germline V gene encodes CDR1 MNHNS and CDR2 SASEGT. V lost 2 bases to trimming and J lost 6 bases; unmatched junction nucleotides: 10. CDR3 sequence reads: CASSELTGTGALEQYF. The DNA of the CDR3 is TGTGCCAGCAGTGAACTCACCGGGACAGGGGCCCTCGAGCAGTACTTC.

The sample holds many counts of this clonotype. The rearrangement uses TRBV30 and TRBJ1-2, with D uncertain. Per the germline V gene, CDR1 is GTSNPN and CDR2 is SVGIG (reference sequence). The V end lost 0 bases, the J end lost 6 bases, and 11 bases lay between the germline ends. The CDR3 spans 13 residues. CDR3 sequence (DNA): TGTGCCTGGAGTGTAAGGCAGATCGATGGCTACACCTTC. Translation gives CAWSVRQIDGYTF.

This sequence joins TRBV30 and TRBJ2-7; 7 nucleotides match TRBD1. This CDR3 contains 13 residues. CDR1 and CDR2 (germline): GTSNPN, SVGIG (reference sequence). V was clipped by 4 bases and J by 1 base; unmatched bases: 4. The CDR3 region is CAWNPGQSYEQYF. The CDR3 DNA follows: TGTGCCTGGAATCCGGGACAGTCCTACGAGCAGTACTTC.